The present T cell receptor beta chain was sequenced within a study of patients and donors after allogeneic stem cell transplantation. TCRdb ran MiXCR on the RT-PCR reads and lists one entry per CDR3 protein. The table lists approximately 210,000 distinct CDR3 sequences, 35% to 50% of them singletons. There are many counts of this clonotype. Trimming shortened V by 3 bases and J by 0 bases, and 15 bases separated the two germline ends. Germline CDR1 DFQATT, CDR2 SNEGSKA (reference sequence). The length of the CDR3 is 16 residues. J is TRBJ1-5 and V is TRBV20-1; D not certain. The sample comprised blood, either unsorted or a sorted T cell fraction (not recorded which). The clonotype was recovered from a human donor who was either an allogeneic HSCT recipient or a stem cell or donor lymphocyte infusion donor (not recorded which). It is not recorded whose cells these are; they may come from a transplant donor. The CDR3 sequence: CSASRATLYSNQPQHF. Here the CDR3 DNA reads TGCAGTGCTAGCCGGGCGACATTGTATAGCAATCAGCCCCAGCATTTT.